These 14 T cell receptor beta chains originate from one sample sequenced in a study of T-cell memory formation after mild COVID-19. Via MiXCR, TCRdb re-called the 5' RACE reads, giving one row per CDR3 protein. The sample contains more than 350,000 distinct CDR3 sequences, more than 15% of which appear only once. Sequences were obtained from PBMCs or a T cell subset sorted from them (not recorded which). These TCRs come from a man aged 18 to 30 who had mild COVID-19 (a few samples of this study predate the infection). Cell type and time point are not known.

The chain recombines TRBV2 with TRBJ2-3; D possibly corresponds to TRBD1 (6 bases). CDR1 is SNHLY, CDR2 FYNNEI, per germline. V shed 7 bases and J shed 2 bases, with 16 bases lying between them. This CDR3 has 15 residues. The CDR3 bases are TGTGCCAGCACTGGAATGGGGACAATCACAGATACGCAGTATTTT. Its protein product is CASTGMGTITDTQYF.

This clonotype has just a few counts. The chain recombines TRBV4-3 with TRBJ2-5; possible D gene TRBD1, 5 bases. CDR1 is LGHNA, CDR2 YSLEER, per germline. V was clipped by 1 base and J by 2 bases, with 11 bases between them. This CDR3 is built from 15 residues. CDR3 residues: CASSQGAGLQETQYF. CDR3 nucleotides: TGCGCCAGCAGCCAAGGGGCAGGGCTACAAGAGACCCAGTACTTC.

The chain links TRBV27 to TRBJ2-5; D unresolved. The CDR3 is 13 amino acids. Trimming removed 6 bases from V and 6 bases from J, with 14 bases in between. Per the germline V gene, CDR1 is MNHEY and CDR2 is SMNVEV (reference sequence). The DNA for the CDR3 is TGTGCCAGCAGCCCCACCCCAGTAAAGACCCAGTACTTC. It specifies CASSPTPVKTQYF.

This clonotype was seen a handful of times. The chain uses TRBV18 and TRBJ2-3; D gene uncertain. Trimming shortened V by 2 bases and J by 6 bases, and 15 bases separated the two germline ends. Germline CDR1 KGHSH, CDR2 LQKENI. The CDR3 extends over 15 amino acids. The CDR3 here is CASSPRQALGDTQYF. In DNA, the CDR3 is TGTGCCAGCTCACCAAGGCAAGCTCTTGGGGATACGCAGTATTTT.

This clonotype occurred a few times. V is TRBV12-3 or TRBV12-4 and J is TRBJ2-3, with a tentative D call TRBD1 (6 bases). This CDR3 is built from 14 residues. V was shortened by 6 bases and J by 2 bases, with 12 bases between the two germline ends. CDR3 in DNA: TGTGCCAGCAGAACAGGGATTTCCACAGATACGCAGTATTTT. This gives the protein CASRTGISTDTQYF.

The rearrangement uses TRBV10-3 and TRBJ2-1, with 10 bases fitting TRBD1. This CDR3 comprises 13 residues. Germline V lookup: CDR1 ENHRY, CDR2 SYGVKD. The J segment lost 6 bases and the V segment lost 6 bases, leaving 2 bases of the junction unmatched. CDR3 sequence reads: CAIRGTGVNEQFF. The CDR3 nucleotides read TGTGCCATCAGGGGGACAGGGGTCAATGAGCAGTTCTTC.

The CDR3 loop is CASSIGGGGGETQYF. The CDR3 nucleotides are TGTGCCAGCAGCATTGGCGGCGGGGGAGGAGAGACCCAGTACTTC. J is TRBJ2-5 and V is TRBV7-9; 7 nucleotides agree with TRBD2. Germline V gives CDR1 SEHNR, CDR2 FQNEAQ (reference sequence). Trimming took 5 bases from V and 4 from J; bases not matched to a gene: 10. The CDR3 has 15 residues.

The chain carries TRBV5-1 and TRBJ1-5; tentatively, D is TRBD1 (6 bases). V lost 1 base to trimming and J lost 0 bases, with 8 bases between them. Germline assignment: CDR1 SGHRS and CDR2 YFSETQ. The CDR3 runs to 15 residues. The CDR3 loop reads CASSLSGHSNQPQHF. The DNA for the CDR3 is TGCGCCAGCAGCTTGTCGGGACATAGCAATCAGCCCCAGCATTTT.

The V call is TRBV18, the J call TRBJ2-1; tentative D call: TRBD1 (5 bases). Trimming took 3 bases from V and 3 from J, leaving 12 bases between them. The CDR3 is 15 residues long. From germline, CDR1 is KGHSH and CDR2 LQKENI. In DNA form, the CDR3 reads TGTGCCAGCTCACCTTCAGGAACAGGCTACAATGAGCAGTTCTTC. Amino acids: CASSPSGTGYNEQFF. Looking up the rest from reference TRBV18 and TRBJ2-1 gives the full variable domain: NAGVMQNPRHLVRRRGQEARLRCSPMKGHSHVYWYRQLPEEGLKFMVYLQKENIIDESGMPKERFSAEFPKEGPSILRIQQVVRGDSAAYFCASSPSGTGYNEQFFGPGTRLTVL.

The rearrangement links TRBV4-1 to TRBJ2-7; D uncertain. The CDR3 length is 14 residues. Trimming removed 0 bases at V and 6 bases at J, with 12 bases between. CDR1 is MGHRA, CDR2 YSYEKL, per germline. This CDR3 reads CASSQELSQPEQYF. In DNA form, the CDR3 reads TGCGCCAGCAGCCAAGAGCTAAGTCAGCCCGAGCAGTACTTC.

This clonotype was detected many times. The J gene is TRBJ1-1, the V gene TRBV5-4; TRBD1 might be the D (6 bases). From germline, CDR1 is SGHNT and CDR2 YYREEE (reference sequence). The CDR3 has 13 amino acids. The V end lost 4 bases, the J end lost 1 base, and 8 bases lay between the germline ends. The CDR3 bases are TGTGCCAGCAGCCCGGGACAGAACACTGAAGCTTTCTTT. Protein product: CASSPGQNTEAFF.

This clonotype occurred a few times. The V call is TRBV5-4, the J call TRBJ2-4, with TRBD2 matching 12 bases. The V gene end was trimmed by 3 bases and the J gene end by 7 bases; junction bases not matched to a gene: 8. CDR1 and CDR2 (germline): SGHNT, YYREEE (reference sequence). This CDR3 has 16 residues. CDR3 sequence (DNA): TGTGCCAGCAGCTCTGATCTAGCGGGGGGGCAGAACATTCAGTACTTC. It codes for CASSSDLAGGQNIQYF. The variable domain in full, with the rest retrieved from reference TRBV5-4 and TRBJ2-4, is ETGVTQSPTHLIKTRGQQVTLRCSSQSGHNTVSWYQQALGQGPQFIFQYYREEENGRGNFPPRFSGLQFPNYSSELNVNALELDDSALYLCASSSDLAGGQNIQYFGAGTRLSVL.

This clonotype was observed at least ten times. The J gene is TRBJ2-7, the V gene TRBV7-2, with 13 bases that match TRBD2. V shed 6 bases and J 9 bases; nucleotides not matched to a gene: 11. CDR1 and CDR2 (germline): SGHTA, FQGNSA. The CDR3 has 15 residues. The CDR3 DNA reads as TGTGCCAGCAGACCTCCGGGACTAGCGGGACTCGGGCAGTACTTC. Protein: CASRPPGLAGLGQYF.

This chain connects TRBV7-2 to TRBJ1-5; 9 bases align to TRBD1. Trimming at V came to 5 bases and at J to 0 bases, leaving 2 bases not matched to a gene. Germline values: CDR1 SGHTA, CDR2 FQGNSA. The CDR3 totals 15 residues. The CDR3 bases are TGTGCCAGCAGCGGGACAGGGCTTAGCAATCAGCCCCAGCATTTT. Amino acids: CASSGTGLSNQPQHF.